A single sample gave rise to the 31 T cell receptor beta chains below, sequenced in a study of early T cells in non-severe SARS-CoV-2 infection. TCRdb processed the 5' RACE reads anew with MiXCR; each CDR3 protein has one entry. This table holds roughly 36,000 distinct CDR3 sequences, under 6% found once. What was sequenced was whole blood. All receptors derive from an adult who was a healthcare worker with PCR-confirmed SARS-CoV-2 infection or an uninfected control (not recorded which).

This clonotype was seen a few times. V and J are TRBV6-5 and TRBJ2-7; 9 bases agree with TRBD2. Germline CDR1 is MNHEY and CDR2 is SVGAGI. The CDR3 covers 15 residues. The ends lost 6 bases at V and 4 bases at J; junction bases unmatched: 10. The CDR3 DNA sequence: TGTGCCAGCAGAACGGAAGCGGGGGGCGGGTACGAGCAGTACTTC. Its protein is CASRTEAGGGYEQYF.

The table lists this clonotype with many counts. The chain recombines TRBV12-3 or TRBV12-4 with TRBJ2-3; 11 bases are shared with TRBD2. The CDR3 is 15 residues long. V shed 6 bases, J shed 0 bases, and the junction held 2 bases outside the gene matches. The CDR3 protein is CASRASGGSTDTQYF. As DNA, the CDR3 is TGTGCCAGCAGGGCTAGCGGGGGGAGCACAGATACGCAGTATTTT.

This clonotype has a count of ten or more. CDR3 protein: CASSEGRGLETQYF. CDR3 coding DNA: TGTGCCAGCAGTGAAGGGAGGGGGCTGGAGACCCAGTACTTC. The chain is built from TRBV2 and TRBJ2-5; a weak D match, TRBD1 (7 bases). Between the trimmed V and J ends, which lost 1 base and 5 bases, there was a span of 11 bases. Germline V CDR1 and CDR2: SNHLY, FYNNEI. The CDR3 totals 14 residues.

At least ten counts were recorded for this clonotype. The V gene is TRBV10-3, the J gene TRBJ2-7; D gene ambiguous. The CDR3 length is 14 residues. Trimming stripped 6 bases from V and 0 bases from J, with 12 bases between. Germline CDR1 and CDR2: ENHRY and SYGVKD. CDR3 in amino acids: CAISTGQSSYEQYF. As DNA, the CDR3 is TGTGCCATCAGCACCGGGCAGAGCTCCTACGAGCAGTACTTC.

This clonotype was picked up many times. The V call is TRBV29-1, the J call TRBJ2-7, with a weak D call TRBD2 (5 bases). Germline V CDR1 and CDR2: SQVTM, ANQGSEA. This CDR3 contains 13 residues. V was shortened by 5 bases and J by 0 bases, with 11 bases between the two germline ends. The CDR3 sequence: CSVREGSSYEQYF. The CDR3 DNA reads as TGCAGCGTTCGTGAGGGATCCTCCTACGAGCAGTACTTC.

In this sample, this clonotype is large (0.1 to 1%). The J gene is TRBJ2-5, the V gene TRBV12-3 or TRBV12-4; D might be TRBD2 (5 bases). The V end lost 1 base, the J end lost 5 bases, and 11 bases lay between the germline ends. The CDR3 spans 14 residues. CDR3 sequence: CASSLGMVAETQYF. The CDR3 nucleotides read TGTGCCAGCAGTTTAGGGATGGTAGCGGAGACCCAGTACTTC.

Many counts were recorded for this clonotype. V and J are TRBV19 and TRBJ2-1; no definite D call. This CDR3 has 11 residues. Germline values: CDR1 LNHDA, CDR2 SQIVND (reference sequence). Trimming removed 5 bases from V and 8 bases from J, with 7 bases in between. CDR3 in DNA: TGTGCCAGTAGTCTCCAATATGAGCAGTTCTTC. Translation: CASSLQYEQFF.

This clonotype was recorded at least ten times. The DNA for the CDR3 is TGTGCCAGCAGTTTTGGGCAGCCTAGCACAGATACGCAGTATTTT. Protein sequence: CASSFGQPSTDTQYF. The chain employs TRBV12-3 or TRBV12-4 and TRBJ2-3; D unclear. Trimming took off 3 bases at V and 0 bases at J, with 10 bases between the two ends. The CDR3 is 15 residues long.

This clonotype was counted many times. The gene calls are TRBV12-3 or TRBV12-4 and TRBJ1-2; 7 nucleotides agree with TRBD1. The CDR3 loop spans 14 amino acids. Trimming removed 8 bases from V and 2 bases from J; junction bases left unmatched: 8. CDR3 region: CASRLTRGNYGYTF. DNA of the CDR3: TGTGCCAGCCGTCTGACCAGGGGGAACTATGGCTACACCTTC.

The chain employs TRBV14 and TRBJ2-2, with 7 bases that match TRBD2. Per germline, CDR1 SGHDN and CDR2 FVKESK. This CDR3 spans 17 amino acids. The junction had 7 bases not matched to a gene; V was cut back by 0 bases and J by 3 bases. CDR3 in DNA: TGTGCCAGCAGCCAAGATTGGCGGGGGAGTTACACCGGGGAGCTGTTTTTT. Translation: CASSQDWRGSYTGELFF.

This clonotype was observed at least ten times. The chain is built from TRBV4-1 and TRBJ2-2; 9 bases match TRBD1. The CDR3 loop spans 16 amino acids. V was clipped by 4 bases and J by 3 bases; unmatched bases: 6. Germline V gives CDR1 MGHRA, CDR2 YSYEKL. CDR3 coding DNA: TGCGCCAGCAGCCCTCGGACAGGGGACCACACCGGGGAGCTGTTTTTT. As protein: CASSPRTGDHTGELFF.

This clonotype was recorded many times. The chain carries TRBV12-3 or TRBV12-4 and TRBJ1-2; tentative D call: TRBD1 (6 bases). Trimming removed 4 bases from V and 6 bases from J, with 9 bases in between. CDR3 length: 12 amino acids. CDR3 residues: CASSSQGNGYTF. DNA for the CDR3: TGTGCCAGCAGTTCGCAGGGGAATGGCTACACCTTC.

This clonotype was counted ten times or more. This chain joins TRBV20-1 and TRBJ2-2; D possibly corresponds to TRBD2 (5 bases). Trimming took 3 bases from V and 4 from J, leaving 9 bases between them. Per the germline V gene, CDR1 is DFQATT and CDR2 is SNEGSKA (reference sequence). CDR3 size: 13 residues. This CDR3 is CSARTRVTGELFF. CDR3 bases: TGCAGTGCTAGGACGCGGGTCACCGGGGAGCTGTTTTTT.

This clonotype was seen many times. The genes are TRBV6-2 or TRBV6-3 and TRBJ2-5, with 7 nucleotides matching TRBD1. The length of the CDR3 is 13 residues. The ends lost 8 bases at V and 3 bases at J; junction bases unmatched: 6. Germline-derived CDR1 and CDR2 are MNHEY and SVGEGT. This CDR3 is CASLRDSKETQYF. CDR3 nucleotides: TGTGCCAGCCTCCGGGACAGTAAAGAGACCCAGTACTTC.

This clonotype was seen ten or more times. V is TRBV28 and J is TRBJ2-5; D may be TRBD1 (6 bases). CDR1 is MDHEN and CDR2 is SYDVKM in the germline V gene. There are 13 residues in the CDR3. Trimming cost V 8 bases and J 0 bases, with 10 bases left between them. The CDR3: CASDKGDQETQYF. The DNA for the CDR3 is TGTGCCAGCGATAAGGGGGACCAAGAGACCCAGTACTTC.

This clonotype occurred many times. The rearrangement joins TRBV19 to TRBJ2-1, with 12 nucleotides matching TRBD2. This CDR3 spans 19 amino acids. Germline CDR1 and CDR2: LNHDA and SQIVND (reference sequence). After removal of 5 bases from V and 0 bases from J, the junction contained 11 bases not matched to a gene. CDR3: CASSSRLAGAISSYNEQFF. The CDR3 region has the DNA TGTGCCAGTAGTTCCAGACTAGCGGGGGCTATCAGCTCCTACAATGAGCAGTTCTTC.

This clonotype has at least ten counts. The genes are TRBV30 and TRBJ2-7; D may be TRBD1 (5 bases). Germline CDR1 is GTSNPN and CDR2 is SVGIG (reference sequence). The CDR3 extends over 12 amino acids. The ends were cut back, 1 base at V and 5 bases at J, with 9 bases in the middle. CDR3 DNA sequence: TGTGCCTGGAGTGCACAGGTCAACGAGCAGTACTTC. Its translation is CAWSAQVNEQYF.

This clonotype was seen at least ten times. The V call is TRBV3-1, the J call TRBJ2-7, with 13 bases aligning to TRBD2. Germline-derived CDR1 and CDR2 are LGHDT and YNNKEL (reference sequence). The J segment lost 2 bases and the V segment lost 3 bases, leaving 7 bases of the junction unmatched. CDR3 length: 17 amino acids. The CDR3 loop is CASSQRPGTSGAYEQYF. Written as DNA, the CDR3 is TGTGCCAGCAGCCAGAGGCCCGGGACTAGCGGGGCCTACGAGCAGTACTTC.

This clonotype was seen many times. This chain connects TRBV7-6 to TRBJ2-1; 8 bases line up with TRBD2. The CDR3 spans 13 residues. J gave up 9 bases and V 4 bases, and 5 bases lay outside the gene matches. Germline CDR1 reads SGHVS; CDR2 reads FNYEAQ. CDR3 coding DNA: TGTGCCAGCAGCTGGCAGGGACTAGGTGAGCAGTTCTTC. Translated, it gives CASSWQGLGEQFF. Based on the CDR3 plus reference TRBV7-6 and TRBJ2-1, the full variable domain is GAGVSQSPRYKVTKRGQDVALRCDPISGHVSLYWYRQALGQGPEFLTYFNYEAQQDKSGLPNDRFSAERPEGSISTLTIQRTEQRDSAMYRCASSWQGLGEQFFGPGTRLTVL.

In its sample, this clonotype was seen many times. V is TRBV6-5 and J is TRBJ2-2, with D hard to call. Germline V CDR1 and CDR2: MNHEY, SVGAGI. The ends were cut back, 0 bases at V and 5 bases at J, with 16 bases in the middle. The length of the CDR3 is 17 residues. For the CDR3, the DNA is TGTGCCAGCAGTTACTCGAAGTTCAGCCTGATGACCGGGGAGCTGTTTTTT. The encoded protein is CASSYSKFSLMTGELFF.

This clonotype came up a few times. The chain employs TRBV10-3 and TRBJ1-2; D is uncertain. The CDR3 contains 14 residues. Germline CDR1 and CDR2: ENHRY and SYGVKD. V lost 2 bases, J lost 1 base, and 8 bases lay in between. CDR3 in amino acids: CAISEGYSNYGYTF. Written as DNA, the CDR3 is TGTGCCATCAGTGAGGGGTACAGTAACTATGGCTACACCTTC.

This clonotype was picked up many times. This sequence joins TRBV4-1 and TRBJ2-7; TRBD2 is a possible D gene (6 bases). CDR1 and CDR2 (germline): MGHRA, YSYEKL. This CDR3 has 15 amino acids. Trimming pared 0 bases from V and 2 bases from J, leaving 11 bases between. Here the CDR3 reads CASSQEHPGAYEQYF. The DNA of the CDR3 is TGCGCCAGCAGCCAAGAACACCCGGGGGCCTACGAGCAGTACTTC.

This clonotype was found many times. V gene TRBV9 combines with J gene TRBJ1-5, with 7 nucleotides matching TRBD1. Germline V gene lookup returns CDR1 SGDLS and CDR2 YYNGEE. The CDR3 is 15 residues long. J was trimmed by 5 bases and V by 3 bases; bases with no gene match: 8. CDR3 nucleotides: TGTGCCAGCAGCGCCGAAGGACAGGTCCATCAGCCCCAGCATTTT. It specifies CASSAEGQVHQPQHF.

This clonotype has only a few counts. This chain uses TRBV28 with TRBJ2-4; 7 bases map to TRBD1. Germline CDR1 is MDHEN and CDR2 is SYDVKM. The CDR3 is 13 amino acids. V gave up 5 bases and J gave up 7 bases; unmatched junction bases: 5. The CDR3 bases are TGTGCCAGCAGTAGGGGGCCGGAGAACATTCAGTACTTC. It translates to CASSRGPENIQYF. The whole variable domain, filled in from reference TRBV28 and TRBJ2-4, reads DVKVTQSSRYLVKRTGEKVFLECVQDMDHENMFWYRQDPGLGLRLIYFSYDVKMKEKGDIPEGYSVSREKKERFSLILESASTNQTSMYLCASSRGPENIQYFGAGTRLSVL.

This clonotype was counted many times. The chain employs TRBV7-2 and TRBJ2-5, with D possibly TRBD2 on 6 matching bases. Trimming took 5 bases from V and 5 from J, leaving 12 bases between them. Germline V gene data show CDR1 as SGHTA and CDR2 as FQGNSA. The length of the CDR3 is 13 residues. The CDR3 DNA sequence: TGTGCCAGCAGCACTAGCATTAGGGAGACCCAGTACTTC. Encoded protein: CASSTSIRETQYF.

The sample holds many counts of this clonotype. The rearrangement links TRBV4-1 to TRBJ1-2; no firm D call. Trimming took off 1 base at V and 7 bases at J, with 16 bases between the two ends. Germline V gene data show CDR1 as MGHRA and CDR2 as YSYEKL. This CDR3 has 15 residues. This CDR3 is CASSQGYGPRRGYTF. Here the CDR3 DNA reads TGCGCCAGCAGCCAAGGTTACGGGCCCAGGCGTGGCTACACCTTC.

This clonotype was detected a few times. The rearrangement joins TRBV5-1 to TRBJ2-5; TRBD1 matches 8 bases. Germline-derived CDR1 and CDR2 are SGHRS and YFSETQ. The ends lost 5 bases at V and 5 bases at J; junction bases unmatched: 8. The CDR3 extends over 14 amino acids. CDR3 DNA sequence: TGCGCCAGCAGAGACGGACAGGGCAGGGAGACCCAGTACTTC. As protein: CASRDGQGRETQYF. The full variable domain, in which reference TRBV5-1 and TRBJ2-5 provide the parts outside the CDR3, is KAGVTQTPRYLIKTRGQQVTLSCSPISGHRSVSWYQQTPGQGLQFLFEYFSETQRNKGNFPGRFSGRQFSNSRSEMNVSTLELGDSALYLCASRDGQGRETQYFGPGTRLLVL.

This clonotype was detected ten times or more. CDR3 DNA: TGTGCCAGCAGAGAAGTAGCGGGGGGTGTGGCCTACAATGAGCAGTTCTTC. Its translation: CASREVAGGVAYNEQFF. J is TRBJ2-1 and V is TRBV28; 10 bases align to TRBD2. This CDR3 contains 17 residues. The germline gives CDR1 MDHEN, CDR2 SYDVKM. Trimming took 6 bases from V and 2 from J; bases not matched to a gene: 10.

This clonotype was recorded many times. In DNA form, the CDR3 reads TGTGCCAGCAGTGAAGAAGGGGCTGGGGCCAACGTCCTGACTTTC. Protein sequence: CASSEEGAGANVLTF. This rearrangement joins TRBV6-1 to TRBJ2-6, with a weak D call TRBD1 (5 bases). This CDR3 contains 15 residues. Germline values: CDR1 MNHNS, CDR2 SASEGT. The germline V and J ends were trimmed by 1 base and 2 bases, with 6 bases remaining between them.

This clonotype appeared many times. V gene TRBV2 combines with J gene TRBJ2-1, with D hard to call. Germline CDR1 is SNHLY and CDR2 is FYNNEI. V lost 3 bases, J lost 5 bases, and 14 bases lay in between. The CDR3 is 15 residues long. The CDR3: CASSDGQNYDNEQFF. As DNA, the CDR3 is TGTGCCAGCAGTGACGGCCAGAATTACGACAATGAGCAGTTCTTC. The complete variable domain, with remaining parts taken from reference TRBV2 and TRBJ2-1, reads EPEVTQTPSHQVTQMGQEVILRCVPISNHLYFYWYRQILGQKVEFLVSFYNNEISEKSEIFDDQFSVERPDGSNFTLKIRSTKLEDSAMYFCASSDGQNYDNEQFFGPGTRLTVL.

Many counts were recorded for this clonotype. CDR3 loop: CSASDAFEFF. Written as DNA, the CDR3 is TGCAGTGCTAGTGACGCTTTCGAGTTCTTC. This chain uses TRBV20-1 with TRBJ2-1; unclear D gene. This CDR3 has 10 amino acids. Germline CDR1 DFQATT, CDR2 SNEGSKA (reference sequence). Trimming left V 3 bases short and J 14 bases short, with 11 bases between.